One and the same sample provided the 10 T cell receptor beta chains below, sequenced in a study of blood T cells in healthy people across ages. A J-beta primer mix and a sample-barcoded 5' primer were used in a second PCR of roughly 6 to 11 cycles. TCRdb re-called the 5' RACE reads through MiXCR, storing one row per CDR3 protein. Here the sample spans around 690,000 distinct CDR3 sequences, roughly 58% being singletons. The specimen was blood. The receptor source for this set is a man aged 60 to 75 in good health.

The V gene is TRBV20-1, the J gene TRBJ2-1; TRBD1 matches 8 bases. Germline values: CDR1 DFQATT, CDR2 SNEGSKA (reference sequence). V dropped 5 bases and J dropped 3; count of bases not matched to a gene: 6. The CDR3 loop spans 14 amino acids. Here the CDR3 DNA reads TGCAGTGCTTCAGGGGGCGCGATCTACAATGAGCAGTTCTTC. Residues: CSASGGAIYNEQFF.

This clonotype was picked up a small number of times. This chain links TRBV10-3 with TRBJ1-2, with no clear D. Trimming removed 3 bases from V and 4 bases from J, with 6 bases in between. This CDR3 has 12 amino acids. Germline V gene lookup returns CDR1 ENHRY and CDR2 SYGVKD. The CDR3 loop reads CAISDGVYGYTF. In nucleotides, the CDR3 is TGTGCCATCAGTGACGGGGTCTATGGCTACACCTTC.

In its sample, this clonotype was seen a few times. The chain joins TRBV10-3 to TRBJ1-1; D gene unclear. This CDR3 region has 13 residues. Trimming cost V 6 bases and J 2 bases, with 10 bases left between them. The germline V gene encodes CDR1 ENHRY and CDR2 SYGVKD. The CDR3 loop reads CAIRENGNTEAFF. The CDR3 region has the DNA TGTGCCATCAGGGAAAACGGTAACACTGAAGCTTTCTTT.

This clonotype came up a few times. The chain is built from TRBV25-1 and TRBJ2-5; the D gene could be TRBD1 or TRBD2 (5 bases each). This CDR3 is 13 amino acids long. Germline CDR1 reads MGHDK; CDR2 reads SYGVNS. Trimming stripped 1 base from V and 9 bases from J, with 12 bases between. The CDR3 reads CASSESGTAAQYF. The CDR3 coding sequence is TGTGCCAGCAGTGAATCGGGGACGGCGGCCCAGTACTTC.

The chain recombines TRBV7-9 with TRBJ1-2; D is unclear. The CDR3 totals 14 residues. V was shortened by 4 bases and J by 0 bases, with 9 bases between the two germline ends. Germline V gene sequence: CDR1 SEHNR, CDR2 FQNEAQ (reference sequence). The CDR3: CASSWELANYGYTF. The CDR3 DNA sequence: TGTGCCAGCAGCTGGGAGTTAGCTAACTATGGCTACACCTTC.

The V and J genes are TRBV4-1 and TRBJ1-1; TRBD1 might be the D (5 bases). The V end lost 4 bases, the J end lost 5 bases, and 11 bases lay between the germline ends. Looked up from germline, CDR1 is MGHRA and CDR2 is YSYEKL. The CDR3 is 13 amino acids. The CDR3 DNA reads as TGCGCCAGCAGCCGTCCATGGGGGACTGAAGCTTTCTTT. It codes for CASSRPWGTEAFF.

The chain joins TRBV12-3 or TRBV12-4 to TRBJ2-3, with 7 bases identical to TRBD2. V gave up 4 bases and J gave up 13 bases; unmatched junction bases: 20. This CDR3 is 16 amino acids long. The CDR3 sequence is CASSSLGGVGTDMEYF. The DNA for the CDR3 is TGTGCCAGCAGTTCGCTGGGGGGGGTCGGCACAGATATGGAGTATTTT.

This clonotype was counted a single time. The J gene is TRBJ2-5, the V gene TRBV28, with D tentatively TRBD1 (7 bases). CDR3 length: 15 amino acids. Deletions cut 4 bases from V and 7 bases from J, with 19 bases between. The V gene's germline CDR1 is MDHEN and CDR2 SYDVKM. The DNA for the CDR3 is TGTGCCAGCAGTTCCCCAGGGGTCCAGGGGGGGACCCAGTACTTC. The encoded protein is CASSSPGVQGGTQYF.

This CDR3 is CSARGPGGITDTQYF. In DNA, the CDR3 is TGCAGTGCTAGAGGGCCCGGGGGGATCACAGATACGCAGTATTTT. This chain uses TRBV20-1 with TRBJ2-3, with 7 bases that match TRBD2. Germline trimming cut 1 base from V and 2 bases from J; bases unmatched to any gene: 6. This CDR3 contains 15 residues. Germline loops: CDR1 DFQATT, CDR2 SNEGSKA (reference sequence).

The CDR3 region is CAISEGGYNEKLFF. The DNA for the CDR3 is TGTGCCATCAGTGAGGGGGGTTATAATGAAAAACTGTTTTTT. The chain joins TRBV10-3 to TRBJ1-4; possibly TRBD1 for D (5 bases). With 2 bases removed from V and 4 bases from J, the gap between germline ends came to 8 bases. CDR3 length: 14 residues. In germline, CDR1 is ENHRY, CDR2 SYGVKD.